This entry lists 26 T cell receptor beta chains sequenced from one sample in a study of blood T cell repertoires in COVID-19. This table comes from immunoSEQ multiplex PCR, and its TCRdb copy is limited to in-frame clones, with some not included. In the table there are 270,000 or so clones, 90% of which are singletons. Sequencing used peripheral blood. The receptors shown here come from a woman aged 60 to 75 with COVID-19, enrolled during active disease.

This sequence joins TRBV10-3 and TRBJ1-5; 8 nucleotides align to TRBD1. The length of the CDR3 is 15 residues. The germline CDR1 and CDR2 sequences are ENHRY and SYGVKD. With 6 bases clipped from V and 4 bases from J, the junction kept 8 bases outside the gene matches. For the CDR3, the DNA is TGTGCCATCAGCGGCGGGACAGGAAGAAATCAGCCCCAGCATTTT. Translating gives CAISGGTGRNQPQHF.

The V gene is TRBV7-2, the J gene TRBJ2-5, with D unresolved. The CDR3 is 13 residues long. The V end was cut by 1 base, the J end by 1 base, with 4 bases between. Germline loops: CDR1 SGHTA, CDR2 FQGNSA. In nucleotides, the CDR3 is TGTGCCAGCAGCTTAGGTCGCCAAGAGACCCAGTACTTC. It is translated as CASSLGRQETQYF.

The rearrangement joins TRBV25-1 to TRBJ1-1; no firm D call. CDR3 length equals 13 residues. The V gene lost 0 bases and the J gene lost 2 bases, with 4 bases spanning the gap. The germline V gene has CDR1 MGHDK and CDR2 SYGVNS. CDR3 DNA sequence: TGTGCCAGCAGTGAATACGGTAACACTGAAGCTTTCTTT. Amino acids: CASSEYGNTEAFF.

The chain has TRBV6-6 and TRBJ2-1; TRBD1 matches 8 bases. Germline V CDR1 and CDR2: MNHNY, SVGAGI (reference sequence). J lost 3 bases, V lost 6 bases, and 10 bases had no gene match. This CDR3 spans 16 amino acids. The CDR3 sequence: CASSKGPGQVYNEQFF. CDR3 nucleotide sequence: TGTGCCAGCAGCAAAGGCCCGGGACAGGTCTACAATGAGCAGTTCTTC.

The V and J genes are TRBV9 and TRBJ2-3; 12 bases are shared with TRBD2. Germline values: CDR1 SGDLS, CDR2 YYNGEE. CDR3 length: 16 amino acids. The V segment lost 4 bases and the J segment 1 base; nucleotides outside the gene matches: 4. The CDR3 nucleotides read TGTGCCAGCAGCTCAAGGACTAGCGGGGGCACAGATACGCAGTATTTT. Its translation: CASSSRTSGGTDTQYF.

The V call is TRBV23-1, the J call TRBJ1-1; 7 positions agree with TRBD1. TRBV23-1 has ORF status, its function being uncertain. Trimming cost V 4 bases and J 0 bases; bases outside gene matches: 5. The CDR3 totals 15 residues. CDR3 sequence (DNA): TGCGCCAGCAGTCTATTTGACAGGGTGAACACTGAAGCTTTCTTT. It specifies CASSLFDRVNTEAFF.

The V gene is TRBV5-1, the J gene TRBJ2-5; D is undetermined. In germline, CDR1 is SGHRS, CDR2 YFSETQ. This CDR3 has 14 amino acids. The V and J ends lost 0 bases and 5 bases respectively, with 11 bases between them. CDR3 sequence reads: CASSLEAEEETQYF. The CDR3 DNA sequence: TGCGCCAGCAGCTTGGAGGCAGAGGAGGAGACCCAGTACTTC. Filled out from reference TRBV5-1 and TRBJ2-5, the complete variable domain reads KAGVTQTPRYLIKTRGQQVTLSCSPISGHRSVSWYQQTPGQGLQFLFEYFSETQRNKGNFPGRFSGRQFSNSRSEMNVSTLELGDSALYLCASSLEAEEETQYFGPGTRLLVL.

The chain has TRBV5-5 and TRBJ1-2, with 8 bases aligning to TRBD1. This CDR3 contains 14 residues. V shed 2 bases and J 5 bases; nucleotides not matched to a gene: 5. The germline CDR1 and CDR2 sequences are SGHKS and YYEKEE (reference sequence). CDR3 region: CASSFLDRVYGYTF. CDR3 nucleotides: TGTGCCAGCAGCTTCCTGGACAGGGTATATGGCTACACCTTC.

V and J are TRBV30 and TRBJ1-6; D gene uncertain. The ends were cut back, 2 bases at V and 7 bases at J, with 9 bases in the middle. The germline V gene has CDR1 GTSNPN and CDR2 SVGIG (reference sequence). The CDR3 is made up of 13 amino acids. The CDR3: CAWSIDTNSPLHF. The DNA for the CDR3 is TGTGCCTGGAGTATTGACACCAATTCACCCCTCCACTTT.

The gene calls are TRBV30 and TRBJ2-1; 11 nucleotides agree with TRBD2. CDR3 length: 15 amino acids. The V and J ends lost 4 bases and 2 bases, in that order; junction bases with no gene match: 4. CDR1 and CDR2 (germline): GTSNPN, SVGIG (reference sequence). CDR3 sequence: CAWTLAGGPYNEQFF. CDR3 nucleotides: TGTGCCTGGACCCTAGCGGGGGGCCCCTACAATGAGCAGTTCTTC. The whole variable domain, remainder taken from reference TRBV30 and TRBJ2-1, is SQTIHQWPATLVQPVGSPLSLECTVEGTSNPNLYWYRQAAGRGLQLLFYSVGIGQISSEVPQNLSASRPQDRQFILSSKKLLLSDSGFYLCAWTLAGGPYNEQFFGPGTRLTVL.

The rearrangement joins TRBV9 to TRBJ1-3; unclear D gene. Germline loops: CDR1 SGDLS, CDR2 YYNGEE. V was trimmed by 0 bases and J by 0 bases, leaving 7 bases between them. The CDR3 has 15 amino acids. This CDR3 is CASSVAQFSGNTIYF. CDR3 sequence (DNA): TGTGCCAGCAGCGTAGCCCAGTTCTCTGGAAACACCATATATTTT.

CDR3 in amino acids: CASSFQRGVRETQYF. The DNA of the CDR3 is TGTGCCAGCAGCTTCCAGCGGGGGGTAAGGGAGACCCAGTACTTC. This sequence joins TRBV7-9 and TRBJ2-5; 9 nucleotides align to TRBD2. Germline CDR1 reads SEHNR; CDR2 reads FQNEAQ (reference sequence). The V and J ends lost 3 bases and 5 bases, in that order; junction bases with no gene match: 7. This CDR3 is 15 amino acids long.

The chain carries TRBV19 and TRBJ1-6, with D perhaps matching TRBD1 (6 bases). Trimming pared 5 bases from V and 4 bases from J, leaving 18 bases between. The CDR3 length is 17 residues. CDR1 is LNHDA and CDR2 is SQIVND in the germline V gene (reference sequence). This CDR3 is CASSVHQRTEYNSPLHF. CDR3 DNA: TGTGCCAGTAGTGTCCACCAGCGGACAGAATATAATTCACCCCTCCACTTT.

The CDR3 spells CASRWGEANEKLFF. The CDR3 nucleotides read TGTGCCAGCAGATGGGGGGAGGCTAATGAAAAACTGTTTTTT. The chain combines TRBV28 with TRBJ1-4, with D perhaps matching TRBD1 (5 bases). This CDR3 spans 14 amino acids. V lost 6 bases to trimming and J lost 3 bases, with 11 bases between them. Germline V CDR1 and CDR2: MDHEN, SYDVKM.

V gene TRBV30 combines with J gene TRBJ2-6; 11 bases line up with TRBD2. Trimming took 0 bases from V and 0 from J; bases not matched to a gene: 10. Germline V gene sequence: CDR1 GTSNPN, CDR2 SVGIG (reference sequence). The CDR3 sequence is 20 residues long. CDR3 DNA sequence: TGTGCCTGGAGTGTCAAACTAGCGGGGGAACCCAGCTCTGGGGCCAACGTCCTGACTTTC. Amino acids: CAWSVKLAGEPSSGANVLTF.

Worth noting for this clone: Other DNA sequences from this sample encode an identical CDR3 as well. The chain has TRBV5-1 and TRBJ2-7, with a possible D match to TRBD1 (6 bases). This CDR3 has 14 residues. Trimming shortened V by 4 bases and J by 4 bases, and 15 bases separated the two germline ends. Germline-derived CDR1 and CDR2 are SGHRS and YFSETQ. Here the CDR3 reads CASSLDRGSYEQYF. DNA for the CDR3: TGCGCCAGCAGCCTGGACAGAGGGTCGTACGAGCAGTACTTC.

CDR3 bases: TGCGCCAGCAGCCAAGACCCCCCGGGAACTAATGAAAAACTGTTTTTT. Protein sequence: CASSQDPPGTNEKLFF. This chain connects TRBV4-3 to TRBJ1-4, with D uncertain. Trimming left V 0 bases short and J 1 base short, with 9 bases between. The CDR3 is 16 residues long. CDR1 is LGHNA, CDR2 YSLEER, per germline.

The rearrangement uses TRBV7-8 and TRBJ2-3; 7 bases agree with TRBD1. CDR1 is SGHVS, CDR2 FQNEAQ, per germline. Trimming took 6 bases from V and 0 from J; bases not matched to a gene: 9. This CDR3 contains 16 residues. CDR3 sequence: CASRQRGRRSTDTQYF. The CDR3 coding sequence is TGTGCCAGCAGACAAAGGGGGCGGAGAAGCACAGATACGCAGTATTTT. Full variable domain (rest looked up from reference TRBV7-8 and TRBJ2-3): GAGVSQSPRYKVAKRGQDVALRCDPISGHVSLFWYQQALGQGPEFLTYFQNEAQLDKSGLPSDRFFAERPEGSVSTLKIQRTQQEDSAVYLCASRQRGRRSTDTQYFGPGTRLTVL.

V is TRBV3-1 (or the pseudogene TRBV3-2) and J is TRBJ2-7; TRBD2 aligns across 7 bases. The length of the CDR3 is 15 residues. The germline V gene encodes CDR1 LGHDT and CDR2 YNNKEL (reference sequence). After removal of 4 bases from V and 0 bases from J, the junction contained 6 bases not matched to a gene. CDR3 sequence reads: CASSLHGGGSYEQYF. As DNA, the CDR3 is TGTGCCAGCAGCCTACATGGGGGGGGCTCCTACGAGCAGTACTTC.

The V call is TRBV6-5, the J call TRBJ2-1; D uncertain. The V and J ends lost 7 bases and 8 bases respectively, with 9 bases between them. This CDR3 is built from 11 residues. CDR1 is MNHEY, CDR2 SVGAGI, per germline. CDR3 residues: CASTRYHEQFF. In nucleotides, the CDR3 is TGTGCCAGCACGCGGTACCATGAGCAGTTCTTC.

The chain couples TRBV2 to TRBJ2-5, with 10 bases lining up with TRBD1. Germline trimming cut 7 bases from V and 4 bases from J; bases unmatched to any gene: 12. Germline V gene lookup returns CDR1 SNHLY and CDR2 FYNNEI. The CDR3 covers 16 residues. The CDR3 bases are TGTGCCAGCACAAAGCGTTATGGACAGGGGGGAGAGACCCAGTACTTC. Amino acids: CASTKRYGQGGETQYF.

This clone turned up a few times. V is TRBV20-1 and J is TRBJ1-2; D perhaps matches TRBD1 (6 bases). Trimming removed 3 bases at V and 0 bases at J, with 14 bases between. There are 15 residues in the CDR3. Germline CDR1 is DFQATT and CDR2 is SNEGSKA (reference sequence). CDR3 DNA sequence: TGCAGTGCTAGTGACCCCAACAGGGCTAACTATGGCTACACCTTC. Translation: CSASDPNRANYGYTF.

This clone is a singleton in its sample. The J gene is TRBJ1-4, the V gene TRBV6-2 or TRBV6-3; D might be TRBD1 (6 bases). CDR1 is MNHEY, CDR2 SVGEGT, per germline. The germline V and J ends were trimmed by 0 bases and 6 bases, with 11 bases remaining between them. This CDR3 is 15 amino acids long. The CDR3 region has the DNA TGTGCCAGCAGTTACTCGAACAGGGTCTATGAAAAACTGTTTTTT. Protein sequence: CASSYSNRVYEKLFF.

The chain couples TRBV4-3 to TRBJ1-1; tentatively, D is TRBD1 (5 bases). This CDR3 has 16 amino acids. The germline V and J ends were trimmed by 2 bases and 1 base, with 14 bases remaining between them. Per germline, CDR1 LGHNA and CDR2 YSLEER. The CDR3 coding sequence is TGCGCCAGCAGCCAACAAAGAACCAGGGAGAACACTGAAGCTTTCTTT. Translated: CASSQQRTRENTEAFF.

The CDR3 protein is CASRKTGTGSFGQYF. CDR3 sequence (DNA): TGTGCCAGCAGAAAAACCGGGACAGGGTCGTTCGGGCAGTACTTC. The chain employs TRBV6-5 and TRBJ2-7, with 9 bases that match TRBD1. With V trimmed by 6 bases and J by 9 bases, 15 bases remained unmatched. The CDR3 is 15 residues long. In germline, CDR1 is MNHEY, CDR2 SVGAGI.

The genes are TRBV7-2 and TRBJ2-1, with D hard to call. Trimming took off 1 base at V and 0 bases at J, with 4 bases between the two ends. The CDR3 is 14 amino acids. In germline, CDR1 is SGHTA, CDR2 FQGNSA. The CDR3 is CASSLVSSYNEQFF. CDR3 in DNA: TGTGCCAGCAGCTTAGTCTCCTCCTACAATGAGCAGTTCTTC.